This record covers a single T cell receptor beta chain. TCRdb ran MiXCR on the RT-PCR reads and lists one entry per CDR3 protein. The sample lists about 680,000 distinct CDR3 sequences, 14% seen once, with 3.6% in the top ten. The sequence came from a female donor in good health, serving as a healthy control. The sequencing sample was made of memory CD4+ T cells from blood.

The CDR3 region has the DNA TGTGCCATCCGAATCTCGGATGGTCAGGGGTTGAACGTCCTGACTTTC. Protein sequence: CAIRISDGQGLNVLTF. This rearrangement joins TRBV10-3 to TRBJ2-6; D is perhaps TRBD1 (6 bases). The CDR3 covers 16 residues. Germline V gene lookup returns CDR1 ENHRY and CDR2 SYGVKD. Trimming shortened V by 8 bases and J by 10 bases, and 24 bases separated the two germline ends.